Many counts were recorded for the clone carrying this TCR beta chain. What it binds is unknown. Blood sampling occurred at first hyperthyroidism diagnosis, ahead of any ophthalmopathy symptoms. It was RNA transcripts that yielded the amplified TCR beta CDR3 regions. The HTBI primer set served for first-round RT-PCR of the TCR CDR3. TCRdb analysed the multiplex PCR reads with MiXCR anew, one entry per CDR3 protein. Here the sample spans roughly 500,000 distinct CDR3 sequences, more than 11% being singletons. This entry comes from a study of T cells in Graves' hyperthyroidism and ophthalmopathy. The CDR3 is made up of 15 amino acids. Germline values: CDR1 MNHEY, CDR2 SMNVEV (reference sequence). Trimming removed 6 bases at V and 7 bases at J, with 18 bases between. Regarding the study as a whole: Most thyroid clonotypes expanded above 0.001 were also detected in blood.

The specimen sequenced was blood. The rearrangement uses TRBV27 and TRBJ1-4, with D tentatively TRBD1 (5 bases). The TCR was taken from a woman in her thirties with Graves' hyperthyroidism that later progressed to Graves' ophthalmopathy. DNA of the CDR3: TGTGCCAGCAGCTTAGACGGGGGTATTTCTGAAAAACTGTTTTTT. Translated: CASSLDGGISEKLFF.